A single sample gave rise to the 7 T cell receptor beta chains below, sequenced in a study of blood T cell repertoires in COVID-19. Repertoires were generated with immunoSEQ multiplex PCR, while TCRdb's copy carries only in-frame clones and drops some. Of roughly 60,000 clones in the sample, approximately 85% were seen once. The sequenced sample consisted of peripheral blood. These receptors all stem from a human donor in a cohort sampled during active COVID-19.

This chain joins TRBV15 and TRBJ2-3; 8 positions match TRBD2. The CDR3 loop spans 16 amino acids. Germline V gene data show CDR1 as LNHNV and CDR2 as YYDKDF (reference sequence). The trim removed 1 base at V and 3 bases at J, leaving 6 bases unmatched. CDR3 protein: CATSRGTRGGTDTQYF. For the CDR3, the DNA is TGTGCCACCAGCAGAGGGACTCGCGGGGGGACAGATACGCAGTATTTT.

The chain recombines TRBV21-1 with TRBJ1-6. TRBV21-1 is noted as a pseudogene. The CDR3 has 18 amino acids. The CDR3 DNA reads as TGTGCCAGCAGCCTCGTACGGGGTGGGAGAGTATTCAATTCACCCCTCCACTTT. It specifies CASSLVRGGRVFNSPLHF.

This clone was detected a few times. CDR3 DNA: TGTGCCAGCCAACTACAGGGGTTGGGGCAGCCCCAGCATTTT. Translating gives CASQLQGLGQPQHF. V usage is TRBV19 and J usage is TRBJ1-5; 7 nucleotides align to TRBD1. J lost 7 bases, V lost 9 bases, and 12 bases had no gene match. The CDR3 extends over 14 amino acids. Germline loops: CDR1 LNHDA, CDR2 SQIVND (reference sequence).

The V and J genes are TRBV7-9 and TRBJ1-6, with TRBD1 matching over 11 bases. J was trimmed by 2 bases and V by 3 bases; bases with no gene match: 3. This CDR3 has 17 amino acids. Per the germline V gene, CDR1 is SEHNR and CDR2 is FQNEAQ (reference sequence). The CDR3 nucleotides are TGTGCCAGCAGCTTGGGGGACAGGGGGGCCTATAATTCACCCCTCCACTTT. It specifies CASSLGDRGAYNSPLHF.

This chain joins TRBV9 and TRBJ1-3, with 9 bases identical to TRBD1. Looked up from germline, CDR1 is SGDLS and CDR2 is YYNGEE. V lost 4 bases and J lost 4; bases outside the gene matches: 9. This CDR3 is built from 16 residues. DNA for the CDR3: TGTGCCAGCAGCTCCGAACAGGGGGCTCAGGGAAACACCATATATTTT. It specifies CASSSEQGAQGNTIYF.

The rearrangement uses TRBV19 and TRBJ1-4, with D possibly being TRBD1 (6 bases). The CDR3 runs 15 residues. Germline V lookup: CDR1 LNHDA, CDR2 SQIVND (reference sequence). Trimming cost V 5 bases and J 0 bases, with 10 bases left between them. The CDR3 DNA sequence: TGTGCCAGTAGTGTTCAGGGGCCAACTAATGAAAAACTGTTTTTT. Translating it yields CASSVQGPTNEKLFF.

The chain combines TRBV19 with TRBJ1-5; 9 bases match TRBD1. The CDR3 extends over 16 amino acids. CDR1 LNHDA and CDR2 SQIVND come from the germline V gene (reference sequence). Unmatched junction bases numbered 10, after V lost 4 bases and J lost 6 bases. The CDR3 nucleotides are TGTGCCAGTAGTAACCCGACAGGGGGACCTCCTCAGCCCCAGCATTTT. As protein: CASSNPTGGPPQPQHF. Full variable domain (rest looked up from reference TRBV19 and TRBJ1-5): DGGITQSPKYLFRKEGQNVTLSCEQNLNHDAMYWYRQDPGQGLRLIYYSQIVNDFQKGDIAEGYSVSREKKESFPLTVTSAQKNPTAFYLCASSNPTGGPPQPQHFGDGTRLSIL.